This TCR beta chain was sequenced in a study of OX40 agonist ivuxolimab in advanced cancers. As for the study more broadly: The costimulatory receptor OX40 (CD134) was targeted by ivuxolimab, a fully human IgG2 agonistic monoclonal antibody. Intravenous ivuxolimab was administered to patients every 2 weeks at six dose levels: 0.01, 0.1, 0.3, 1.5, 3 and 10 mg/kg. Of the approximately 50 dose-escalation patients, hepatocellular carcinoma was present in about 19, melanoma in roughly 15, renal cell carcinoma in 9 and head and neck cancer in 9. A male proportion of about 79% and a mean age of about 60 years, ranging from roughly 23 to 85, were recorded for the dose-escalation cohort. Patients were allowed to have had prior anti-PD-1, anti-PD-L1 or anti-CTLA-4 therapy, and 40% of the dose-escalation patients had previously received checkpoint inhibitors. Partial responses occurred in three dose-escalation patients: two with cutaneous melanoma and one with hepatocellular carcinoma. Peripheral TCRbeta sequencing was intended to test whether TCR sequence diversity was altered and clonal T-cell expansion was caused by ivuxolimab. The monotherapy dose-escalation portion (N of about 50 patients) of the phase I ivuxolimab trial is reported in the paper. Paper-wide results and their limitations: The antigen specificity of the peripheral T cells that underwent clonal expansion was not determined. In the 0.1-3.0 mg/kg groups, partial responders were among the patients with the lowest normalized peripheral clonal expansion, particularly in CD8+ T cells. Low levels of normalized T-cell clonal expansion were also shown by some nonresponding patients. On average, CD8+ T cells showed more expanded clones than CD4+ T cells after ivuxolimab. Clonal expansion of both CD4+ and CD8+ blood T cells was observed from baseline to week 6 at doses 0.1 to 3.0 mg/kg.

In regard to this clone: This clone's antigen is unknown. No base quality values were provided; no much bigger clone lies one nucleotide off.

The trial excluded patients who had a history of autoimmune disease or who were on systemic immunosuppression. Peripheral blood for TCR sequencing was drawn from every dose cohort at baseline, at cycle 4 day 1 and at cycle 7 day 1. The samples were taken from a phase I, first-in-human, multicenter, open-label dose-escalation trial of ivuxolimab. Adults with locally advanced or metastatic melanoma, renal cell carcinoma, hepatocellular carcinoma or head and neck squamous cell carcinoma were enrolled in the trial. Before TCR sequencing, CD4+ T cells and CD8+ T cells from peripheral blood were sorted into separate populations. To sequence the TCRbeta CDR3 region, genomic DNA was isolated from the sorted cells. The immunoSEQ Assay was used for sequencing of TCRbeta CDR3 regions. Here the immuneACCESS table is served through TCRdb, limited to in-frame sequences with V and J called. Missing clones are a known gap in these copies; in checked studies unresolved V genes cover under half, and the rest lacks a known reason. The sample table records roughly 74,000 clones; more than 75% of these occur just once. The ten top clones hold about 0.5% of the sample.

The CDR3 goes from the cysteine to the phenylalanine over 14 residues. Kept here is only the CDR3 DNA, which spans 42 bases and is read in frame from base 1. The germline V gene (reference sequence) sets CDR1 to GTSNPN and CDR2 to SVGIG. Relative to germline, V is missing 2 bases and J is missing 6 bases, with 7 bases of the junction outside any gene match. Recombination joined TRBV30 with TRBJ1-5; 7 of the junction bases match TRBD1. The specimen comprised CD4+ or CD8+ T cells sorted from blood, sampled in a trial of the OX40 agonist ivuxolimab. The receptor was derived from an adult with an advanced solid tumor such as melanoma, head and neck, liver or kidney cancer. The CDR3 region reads CAWSWARGSQPQHF. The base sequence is TGTGCCTGGAGTTGGGCCAGGGGGAGTCAGCCCCAGCATTTT.